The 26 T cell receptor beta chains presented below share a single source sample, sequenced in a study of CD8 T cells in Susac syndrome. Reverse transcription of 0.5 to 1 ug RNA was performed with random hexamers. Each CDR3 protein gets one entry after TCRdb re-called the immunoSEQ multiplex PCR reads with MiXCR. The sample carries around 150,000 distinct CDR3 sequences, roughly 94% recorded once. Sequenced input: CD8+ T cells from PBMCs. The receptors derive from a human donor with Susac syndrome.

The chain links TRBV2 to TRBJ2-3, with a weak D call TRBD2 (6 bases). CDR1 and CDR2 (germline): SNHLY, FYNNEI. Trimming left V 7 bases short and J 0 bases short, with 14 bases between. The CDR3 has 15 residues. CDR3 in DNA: TGTGCCAGCATTATCGGGGAGGTTAGCACAGATACGCAGTATTTT. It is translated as CASIIGEVSTDTQYF. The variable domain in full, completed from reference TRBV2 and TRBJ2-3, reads EPEVTQTPSHQVTQMGQEVILRCVPISNHLYFYWYRQILGQKVEFLVSFYNNEISEKSEIFDDQFSVERPDGSNFTLKIRSTKLEDSAMYFCASIIGEVSTDTQYFGPGTRLTVL.

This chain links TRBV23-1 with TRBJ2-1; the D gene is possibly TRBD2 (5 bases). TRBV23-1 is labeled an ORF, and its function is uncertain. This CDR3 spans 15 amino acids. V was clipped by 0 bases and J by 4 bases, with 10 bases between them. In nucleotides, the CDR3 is TGCGCCAGCAGTCAATCGAACGAGGGATACAATGAGCAGTTCTTC. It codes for CASSQSNEGYNEQFF.

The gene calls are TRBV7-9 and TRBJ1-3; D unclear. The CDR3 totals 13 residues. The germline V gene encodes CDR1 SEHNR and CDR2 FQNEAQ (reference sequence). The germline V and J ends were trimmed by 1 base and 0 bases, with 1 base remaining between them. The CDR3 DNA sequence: TGTGCCAGCAGCTTAGACTCTGGAAACACCATATATTTT. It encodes CASSLDSGNTIYF.

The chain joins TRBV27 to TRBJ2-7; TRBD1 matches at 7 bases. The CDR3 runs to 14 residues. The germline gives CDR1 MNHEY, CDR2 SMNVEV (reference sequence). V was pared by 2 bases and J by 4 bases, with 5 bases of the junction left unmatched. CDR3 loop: CASSLKQGLYEQYF. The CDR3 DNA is TGTGCCAGCAGTTTAAAACAGGGGCTATACGAGCAGTACTTC.

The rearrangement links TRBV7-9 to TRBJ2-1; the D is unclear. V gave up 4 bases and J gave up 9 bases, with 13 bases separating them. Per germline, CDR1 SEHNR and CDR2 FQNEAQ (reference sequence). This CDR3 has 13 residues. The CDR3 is CASSSNPLGEQFF. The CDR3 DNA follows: TGTGCCAGCAGCTCGAACCCCCTCGGTGAGCAGTTCTTC.

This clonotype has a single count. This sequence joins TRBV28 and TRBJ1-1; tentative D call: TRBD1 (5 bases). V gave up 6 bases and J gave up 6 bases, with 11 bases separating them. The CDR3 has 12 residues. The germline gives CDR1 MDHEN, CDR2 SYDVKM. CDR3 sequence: CASRGVRAEAFF. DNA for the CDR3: TGTGCCAGCAGGGGGGTGAGGGCTGAAGCTTTCTTT.

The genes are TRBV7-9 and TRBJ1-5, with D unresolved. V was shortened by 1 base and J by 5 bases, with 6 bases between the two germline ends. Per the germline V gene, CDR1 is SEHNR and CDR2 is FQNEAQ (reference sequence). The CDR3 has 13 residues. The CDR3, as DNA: TGTGCCAGCAGCTTAGGAGGGTATCAGCCCCAGCATTTT. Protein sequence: CASSLGGYQPQHF.

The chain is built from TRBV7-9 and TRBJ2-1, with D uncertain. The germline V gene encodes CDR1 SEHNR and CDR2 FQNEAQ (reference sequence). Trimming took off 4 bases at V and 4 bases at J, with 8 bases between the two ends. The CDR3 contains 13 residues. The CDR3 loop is CASSSTVYNEQFF. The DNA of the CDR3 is TGTGCCAGCAGCTCCACCGTGTACAATGAGCAGTTCTTC.

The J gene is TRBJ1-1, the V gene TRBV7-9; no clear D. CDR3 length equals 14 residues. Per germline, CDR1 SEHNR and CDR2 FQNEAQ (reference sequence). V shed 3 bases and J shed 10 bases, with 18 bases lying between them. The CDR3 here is CASSLGRQTGGAFF. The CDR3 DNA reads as TGTGCCAGCAGCTTGGGTCGACAAACCGGTGGAGCTTTCTTT. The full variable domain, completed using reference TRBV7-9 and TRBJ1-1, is DTGVSQNPRHKITKRGQNVTFRCDPISEHNRLYWYRQTLGQGPEFLTYFQNEAQLEKSRLLSDRFSAERPKGSFSTLEIQRTEQGDSAMYLCASSLGRQTGGAFFGQGTRLTVV.

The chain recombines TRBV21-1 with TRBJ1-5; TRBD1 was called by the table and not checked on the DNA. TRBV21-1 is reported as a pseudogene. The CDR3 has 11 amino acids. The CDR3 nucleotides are TGTGCCAGGAGGGGGGATCAGCCCCAGCATTTT. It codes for CARRGDQPQHF.

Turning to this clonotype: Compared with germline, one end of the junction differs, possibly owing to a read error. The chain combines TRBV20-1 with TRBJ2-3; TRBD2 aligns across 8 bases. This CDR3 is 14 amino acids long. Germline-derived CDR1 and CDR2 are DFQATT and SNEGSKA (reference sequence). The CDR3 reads CRARDTGGADTQYF. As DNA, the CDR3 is TGCAGGGCTAGAGATACGGGAGGGGCAGATACGCAGTATTTT.

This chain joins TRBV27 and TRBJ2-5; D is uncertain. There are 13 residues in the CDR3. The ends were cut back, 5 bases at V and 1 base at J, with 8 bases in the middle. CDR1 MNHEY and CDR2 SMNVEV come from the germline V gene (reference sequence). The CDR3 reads CASSRFSQETQYF. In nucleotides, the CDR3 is TGTGCCAGCAGTCGATTCTCCCAAGAGACCCAGTACTTC.

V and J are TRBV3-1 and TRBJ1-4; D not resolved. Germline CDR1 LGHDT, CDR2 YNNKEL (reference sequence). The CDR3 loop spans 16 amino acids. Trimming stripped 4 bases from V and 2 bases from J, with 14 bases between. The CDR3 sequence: CASSPYPKSTNEKLFF. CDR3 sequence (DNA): TGTGCCAGCAGCCCTTATCCGAAATCCACTAATGAAAAACTGTTTTTT.

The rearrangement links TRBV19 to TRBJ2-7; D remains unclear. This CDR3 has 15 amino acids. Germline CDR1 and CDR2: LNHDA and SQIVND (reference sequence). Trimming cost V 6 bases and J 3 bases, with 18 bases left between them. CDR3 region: CASSPVQSIYYEQYF. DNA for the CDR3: TGTGCCAGTAGCCCGGTCCAGAGCATATACTACGAGCAGTACTTC.

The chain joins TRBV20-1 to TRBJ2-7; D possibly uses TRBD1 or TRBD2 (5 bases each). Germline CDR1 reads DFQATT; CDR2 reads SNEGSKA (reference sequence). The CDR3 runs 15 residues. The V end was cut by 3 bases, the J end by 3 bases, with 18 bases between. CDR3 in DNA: TGCAGTGCTAGTCCCAGGGAGAACCCGGGCTACGAGCAGTACTTC. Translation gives CSASPRENPGYEQYF.

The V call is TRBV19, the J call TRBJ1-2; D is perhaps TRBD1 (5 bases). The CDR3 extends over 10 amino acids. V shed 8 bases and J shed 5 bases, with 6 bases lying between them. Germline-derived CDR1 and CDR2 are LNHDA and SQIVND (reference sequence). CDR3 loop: CASRGYGYTF. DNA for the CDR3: TGTGCCAGTCGGGGGTATGGCTACACCTTC.

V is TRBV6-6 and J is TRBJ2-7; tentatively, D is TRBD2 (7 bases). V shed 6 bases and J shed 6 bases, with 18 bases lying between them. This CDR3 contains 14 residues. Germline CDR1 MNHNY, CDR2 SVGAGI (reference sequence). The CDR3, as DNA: TGTGCCAGCAGACCCGGGGCAGGGGAGGGCGAGCAGTACTTC. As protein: CASRPGAGEGEQYF.

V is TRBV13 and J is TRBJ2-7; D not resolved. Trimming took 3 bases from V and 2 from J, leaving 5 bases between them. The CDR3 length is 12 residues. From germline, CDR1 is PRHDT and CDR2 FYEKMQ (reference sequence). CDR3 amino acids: CASSFQPYEQYF. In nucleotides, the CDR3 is TGTGCCAGCAGCTTTCAGCCCTACGAGCAGTACTTC. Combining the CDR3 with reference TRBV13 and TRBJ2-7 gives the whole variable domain AAGVIQSPRHLIKEKRETATLKCYPIPRHDTVYWYQQGPGQDPQFLISFYEKMQSDKGSIPDRFSAQQFSDYHSELNMSSLELGDSALYFCASSFQPYEQYFGPGTRLTVT.

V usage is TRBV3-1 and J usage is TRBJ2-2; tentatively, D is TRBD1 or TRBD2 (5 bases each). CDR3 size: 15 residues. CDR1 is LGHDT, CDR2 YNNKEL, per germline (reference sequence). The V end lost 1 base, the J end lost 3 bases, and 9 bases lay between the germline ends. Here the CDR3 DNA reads TGTGCCAGCAGCCAAGCGGGGACCTACACCGGGGAGCTGTTTTTT. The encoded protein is CASSQAGTYTGELFF.

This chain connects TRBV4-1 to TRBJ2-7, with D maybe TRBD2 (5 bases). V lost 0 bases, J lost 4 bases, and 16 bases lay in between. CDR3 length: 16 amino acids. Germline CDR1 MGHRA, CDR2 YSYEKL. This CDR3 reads CASSQEYRTGIYEQYF. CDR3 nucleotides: TGCGCCAGCAGCCAAGAATACAGAACGGGGATATACGAGCAGTACTTC.

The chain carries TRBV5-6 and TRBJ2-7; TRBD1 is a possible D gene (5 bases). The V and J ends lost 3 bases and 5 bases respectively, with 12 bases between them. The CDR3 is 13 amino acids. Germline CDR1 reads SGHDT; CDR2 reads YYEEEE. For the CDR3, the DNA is TGTGCCAGCAGCTACCCTAGGGGAAACGAGCAGTACTTC. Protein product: CASSYPRGNEQYF.

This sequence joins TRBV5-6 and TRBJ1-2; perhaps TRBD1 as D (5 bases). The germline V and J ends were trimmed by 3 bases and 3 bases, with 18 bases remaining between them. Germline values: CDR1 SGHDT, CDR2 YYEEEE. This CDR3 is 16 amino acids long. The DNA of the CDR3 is TGTGCCAGCAGCTCCGGGACCTCACCGTTATACTATGGCTACACCTTC. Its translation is CASSSGTSPLYYGYTF.

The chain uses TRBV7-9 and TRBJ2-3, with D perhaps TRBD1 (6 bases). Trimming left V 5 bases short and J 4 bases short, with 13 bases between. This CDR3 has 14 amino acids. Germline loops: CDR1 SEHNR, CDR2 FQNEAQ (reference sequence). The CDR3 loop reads CASSTGQRSDTQYF. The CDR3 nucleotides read TGTGCCAGCAGCACCGGACAGCGATCAGATACGCAGTATTTT.

The DNA of the CDR3 is TGTGCCAGCAGTCCAACTAGCGGGTACAATGAGCAGTTCTTC. This translates into CASSPTSGYNEQFF. The chain is built from TRBV12-3 or TRBV12-4 and TRBJ2-1; 9 bases are shared with TRBD2. CDR3 size: 14 residues. Unmatched junction bases numbered 3, after V lost 5 bases and J lost 4 bases.

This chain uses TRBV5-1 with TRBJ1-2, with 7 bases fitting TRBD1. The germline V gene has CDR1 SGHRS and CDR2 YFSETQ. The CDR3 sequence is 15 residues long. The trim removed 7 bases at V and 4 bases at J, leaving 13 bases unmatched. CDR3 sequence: CASVLTGTVSYGYTF. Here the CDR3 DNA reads TGCGCCAGCGTTCTAACCGGGACAGTTTCCTATGGCTACACCTTC.

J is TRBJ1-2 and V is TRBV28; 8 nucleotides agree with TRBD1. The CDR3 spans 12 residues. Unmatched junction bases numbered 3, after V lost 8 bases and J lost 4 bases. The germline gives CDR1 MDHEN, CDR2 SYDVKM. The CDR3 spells CASQTGVYGYTF. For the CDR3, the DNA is TGTGCCAGCCAGACAGGGGTCTATGGCTACACCTTC.